This T cell receptor beta chain was sequenced in a study of shared clonotypes between healthy human individuals. The healthy adult donors were HIV-negative and reported no recent acute infections or vaccinations. About this clone itself: Its antigen is still unknown. A far larger clone is one base from this, pointing to a likely read error.

Germline-derived CDR1 and CDR2 are LNHDA and SQIVND (reference sequence). The CDR3 is made up of 15 amino acids. V dropped 5 bases and J dropped 3; count of bases not matched to a gene: 5. Study-level points and caveats: Tissue TCR repertoires likely differ from these blood-only repertoires.

For every subset, genomic DNA was evenly distributed across several immunoSEQ plates. The protocol was immunoSEQ multiplex PCR, while the TCRdb copy is restricted to in-frame clones and leaves out a portion. The profile shows about half a million clones, over 75% of them singletons. The sample taken for sequencing was PBMCs. The chain links TRBV19 to TRBJ2-2; 8 bases are shared with TRBD1. The clonotype was recovered from a woman in her thirties or forties in good health. Some clones in this sample may be carry-over from other donors' samples. The CDR3 spells CASSSGDRYTGELFF. CDR3 DNA sequence: TGTGCCAGTAGTTCCGGGGACAGGTACACCGGGGAGCTGTTTTTT.